Listed here are 6 T cell receptor beta chains from one sample, sequenced in a study of cytomegalovirus exposure and HLA in healthy donors. A multiplex PCR was run with 60 Vbeta primers and 13 Jbeta primers. Profiling relied on immunoSEQ multiplex PCR, and the TCRdb table lists in-frame clones only, not all of them. The sample lists fewer than 250,000 clones, around 83% occurring once. The source material was PBMCs. These receptors originate from a woman between 40 and 55 years old in good health and CMV-seronegative.

V and J are TRBV7-2 and TRBJ1-2; no definite D call. The CDR3 has 12 residues. The germline CDR1 and CDR2 sequences are SGHTA and FQGNSA. V was pared by 1 base and J by 6 bases, with 6 bases between. CDR3 in DNA: TGTGCCAGCAGCTTAGACAGACATGGCTACACCTTC. It codes for CASSLDRHGYTF.

The CDR3 coding sequence is TGTGCCAGCAGGTCTCTGGGACAGACAAGCAATCAGCCCCAGCATTTT. It specifies CASRSLGQTSNQPQHF. The chain has TRBV28 and TRBJ1-5; 7 nucleotides agree with TRBD1. The ends lost 6 bases at V and 1 base at J; junction bases unmatched: 9. The CDR3 loop spans 16 amino acids. CDR1 is MDHEN and CDR2 is SYDVKM in the germline V gene.

The chain has TRBV12-5 and TRBJ2-5, with D unclear. This CDR3 spans 14 amino acids. In germline, CDR1 is LGHNT, CDR2 FRNRAP. Trimming left V 7 bases short and J 0 bases short, with 12 bases between. The DNA for the CDR3 is TGTGCTAGTGCCGCCCCCGGGTACCAAGAGACCCAGTACTTC. Amino acids: CASAAPGYQETQYF. The full variable domain, its missing parts supplied by reference TRBV12-5 and TRBJ2-5, is DARVTQTPRHKVTEMGQEVTMRCQPILGHNTVFWYRQTMMQGLELLAYFRNRAPLDDSGMPKDRFSAEMPDATLATLKIQPSEPRDSAVYFCASAAPGYQETQYFGPGTRLLVL.

The CDR3 spells CASAASGKTEAFF. CDR3 sequence (DNA): TGTGCCAGCGCTGCTTCAGGGAAGACTGAAGCTTTCTTT. The chain is built from TRBV6-4 and TRBJ1-1; weak D call: TRBD1 (5 bases). The CDR3 is 13 amino acids. Trimming took off 8 bases at V and 5 bases at J, with 15 bases between the two ends. Germline V lookup: CDR1 MRHNA, CDR2 SNTAGT.

The rearrangement joins TRBV27 to TRBJ2-6, with D hard to call. CDR1 is MNHEY, CDR2 SMNVEV, per germline (reference sequence). Deletions cut 3 bases from V and 0 bases from J, with 15 bases between. CDR3 size: 18 residues. DNA for the CDR3: TGTGCCAGCAGTTTCCTCGACGGAGCTAACTCTGGGGCCAACGTCCTGACTTTC. Translating gives CASSFLDGANSGANVLTF.

The V call is TRBV28, the J call TRBJ1-2, with TRBD1 identical over 8 bases. The germline V gene encodes CDR1 MDHEN and CDR2 SYDVKM. There are 14 residues in the CDR3. Trimming took 6 bases from V and 1 from J; bases not matched to a gene: 4. This CDR3 reads CASRRQGLNYGYTF. DNA for the CDR3: TGTGCCAGCAGAAGACAGGGGCTTAACTATGGCTACACCTTC.